There are a few counts of the clone carrying this T cell receptor beta chain. Its antigen is not known. The sample belongs to a study of blood T cells in healthy people across ages. Overall study context: Through template switching, about one barcoded beta molecule was captured per two T cells, as measured in model experiments. General study findings and limits: Higher diversity, along with more naive CD4+ cells, distinguished long-lived donors from aged donors.

Each sample gave at least 6 million isolated PBMCs. Germline assignment: CDR1 DFQATT and CDR2 SNEGSKA (reference sequence). Trimming shortened V by 6 bases and J by 4 bases, and 23 bases separated the two germline ends. This CDR3 is 16 amino acids long. A J-beta primer mix and a sample-barcoded 5' primer were used in a second PCR of roughly 6 to 12 cycles. Unique molecular identifiers of 12 random nucleotides labeled each cDNA. Via MiXCR, TCRdb re-called the 5' RACE reads, giving one row per CDR3 protein. The data contain hundreds of thousands of distinct CDR3 sequences, about 20% of them singletons. The chain employs TRBV20-1 and TRBJ2-3; possible D gene TRBD2, 9 bases. Sequenced sample: blood. This clonotype originated in a man in his 70s in good health. The CDR3 spells CSAPRGGQGASDTQYF. The CDR3 DNA sequence: TGCAGTGCCCCGCGGGGGGGGCAGGGGGCCTCAGATACGCAGTATTTT.